A single T cell receptor (beta chain) is shown here with its context. Its target is unknown. This sample is part of a study of cytomegalovirus exposure and HLA in healthy donors. Study in general: The approximately 700 first-cohort repertoires shared a platform with the 130 or so validation repertoires, as reported in a later analysis. Notes on the study in general: Reports credit the classifier with highly specific, highly sensitive diagnosis of cytomegalovirus status.

Data came from immunoSEQ multiplex PCR; TCRdb stores just in-frame clones and leaves some out. The sample records roughly 300,000 clones, around 89% being singletons. Material for sequencing was PBMCs. This clonotype originated in a woman aged 18-29 years in good health and CMV-seronegative.

CDR3 nucleotides: TGCGCCAGCAGCCTATCAAGACAGAGCTCCTACAATGAGCAGTTCTTC. Its protein is CASSLSRQSSYNEQFF. The genes are TRBV5-1 and TRBJ2-1; possibly TRBD1 for D (5 bases). V shed 4 bases and J shed 0 bases, with 14 bases lying between them. Germline V gene data show CDR1 as SGHRS and CDR2 as YFSETQ. The CDR3 covers 16 residues.